A single sample is the source of the 10 T cell receptor beta chains below, sequenced in a study of shared clonotypes between healthy human individuals. The repertoire was sequenced with immunoSEQ multiplex PCR; TCRdb's copy has only in-frame clones and lacks some. The sample includes 450,000 to 500,000 clones, approximately 80% of them seen just once. The specimen was PBMCs. All receptors derive from a woman between 40 and 55 years old in good health. Some clones in this sample may be carry-over from other donors' samples.

Only a few counts were recorded for this clone. The V call is TRBV5-4, the J call TRBJ2-3; 13 nucleotides line up with TRBD2. Per germline, CDR1 SGHNT and CDR2 YYREEE (reference sequence). V gave up 4 bases and J gave up 6 bases; unmatched junction bases: 11. The CDR3 is 17 residues long. The CDR3 DNA sequence: TGTGCCAGCAGCCTCGGACTAGCGGGAGCGACGAGGGATACGCAGTATTTT. As protein: CASSLGLAGATRDTQYF.

V and J are TRBV18 and TRBJ2-1, with D possibly called TRBD1 or TRBD2 (6 bases each). The CDR3 is 15 residues long. Germline lookup yields CDR1 KGHSH and CDR2 LQKENI. V gave up 3 bases and J gave up 9 bases, with 18 bases separating them. CDR3 sequence reads: CASSPGNWGASEQFF. The DNA for the CDR3 is TGTGCCAGCTCACCTGGAAATTGGGGGGCCAGTGAGCAGTTCTTC.

The table lists this clone with a few counts. This chain connects TRBV4-2 to TRBJ2-7, with D perhaps matching TRBD1 (5 bases). V was pared by 1 base and J by 3 bases, with 13 bases between. Germline V gene data show CDR1 as LGHNA and CDR2 as YNFKEQ. The CDR3 contains 15 residues. The CDR3 loop is CASSQAFARDYEQYF. CDR3 nucleotides: TGTGCCAGCAGCCAAGCGTTCGCCAGGGACTACGAGCAGTACTTC.

This clone appeared once. V and J are TRBV19 and TRBJ2-6, with TRBD1 matching 9 bases. The germline V gene has CDR1 LNHDA and CDR2 SQIVND (reference sequence). The CDR3 extends over 17 amino acids. V gave up 5 bases and J gave up 0 bases; unmatched junction bases: 5. This CDR3 reads CASSLRDRVSGANVLTF. The CDR3 DNA reads as TGTGCCAGTAGTCTCCGGGACAGGGTCTCTGGGGCCAACGTCCTGACTTTC. The complete variable domain, with remaining parts taken from reference TRBV19 and TRBJ2-6, reads DGGITQSPKYLFRKEGQNVTLSCEQNLNHDAMYWYRQDPGQGLRLIYYSQIVNDFQKGDIAEGYSVSREKKESFPLTVTSAQKNPTAFYLCASSLRDRVSGANVLTFGAGSRLTVL.

The chain combines TRBV2 with TRBJ2-2, with D tentatively TRBD2 (5 bases). This CDR3 has 14 residues. V shed 2 bases and J shed 5 bases, with 9 bases lying between them. Germline V gives CDR1 SNHLY, CDR2 FYNNEI. DNA of the CDR3: TGTGCCAGCAGTGAAACTAGAGGAACCGGGGAGCTGTTTTTT. It specifies CASSETRGTGELFF.

The rearrangement uses TRBV27 and TRBJ2-7; 12 nucleotides match TRBD2. The trim removed 6 bases at V and 7 bases at J, leaving 10 bases unmatched. CDR1 and CDR2 from the germline V gene are MNHEY and SMNVEV (reference sequence). This CDR3 contains 15 residues. The CDR3 region is CASRKSSGRAEEQYF. CDR3 DNA: TGTGCCAGCAGGAAATCTAGCGGGAGGGCTGAAGAGCAGTACTTC.

The chain couples TRBV5-4 to TRBJ2-3; D may be TRBD2 (6 bases). In germline, CDR1 is SGHNT, CDR2 YYREEE (reference sequence). The V gene lost 4 bases and the J gene lost 2 bases, with 14 bases spanning the gap. The length of the CDR3 is 15 residues. As DNA, the CDR3 is TGTGCCAGCAGCCGGGCGGGGACCTACACAGATACGCAGTATTTT. It yields the protein CASSRAGTYTDTQYF.

This chain uses TRBV5-6 with TRBJ2-2; 8 bases are shared with TRBD1. CDR1 is SGHDT, CDR2 YYEEEE, per germline. After removal of 1 base from V and 4 bases from J, the junction contained 6 bases not matched to a gene. The CDR3 covers 16 residues. As DNA, the CDR3 is TGTGCCAGCAGCTTGCCGGGACAGGTCTCCACCGGGGAGCTGTTTTTT. Its protein product is CASSLPGQVSTGELFF.

The chain has TRBV6-5 and TRBJ1-5; no reliable D call. CDR1 is MNHEY, CDR2 SVGAGI, per germline. Trimming left V 2 bases short and J 2 bases short, with 7 bases between. The CDR3 is 14 residues long. The CDR3 DNA reads TGTGCCAGCAGTTACAGGGAGGGCAATCAGCCCCAGCATTTT. As protein: CASSYREGNQPQHF.

V and J are TRBV5-6 and TRBJ1-2, with D possibly matching TRBD1 (5 bases). Germline loops: CDR1 SGHDT, CDR2 YYEEEE. The CDR3 spans 17 residues. V lost 0 bases and J 4 bases, leaving 19 bases between the germline ends. CDR3 nucleotide sequence: TGTGCCAGCAGCTTGGCCGGGACCCTCGGCCGGGTCTATGGCTACACCTTC. Residues: CASSLAGTLGRVYGYTF.